The clone carrying this T cell receptor (beta chain) has only one observation. This specimen belongs to a study of blood T cell repertoires in COVID-19. On the study more broadly: The analysed material was cDNA or gDNA that came from T cells, B-cell-depleted T cells, or PBMCs.

Authors' processing steps: Amplification of reference gene primers provided the estimated nucleated cell counts. Here immunoSEQ multiplex PCR was the method, and the copy in TCRdb shows in-frame clones only, minus some. From that table come the V and J calls and clone size; the DNA was used to work out D and trimming. Of some 70,000 clones in the sample, roughly four fifths are singletons; the top ten hold roughly 4.5%. V was clipped by 5 bases and J by 0 bases, with 10 bases between them. The CDR3 length is 14 residues. Germline values: CDR1 SGHVS, CDR2 FNYEAQ. Sequencing was done on a sample of peripheral blood. This receptor was identified in an older woman with acute or convalescent COVID-19. The chain uses TRBV7-6 and TRBJ2-5; weak D call: TRBD2 (5 bases). In DNA, the CDR3 is TGTGCCAGCAGCCGGACTGAGTACCAAGAGACCCAGTACTTC. This encodes CASSRTEYQETQYF.